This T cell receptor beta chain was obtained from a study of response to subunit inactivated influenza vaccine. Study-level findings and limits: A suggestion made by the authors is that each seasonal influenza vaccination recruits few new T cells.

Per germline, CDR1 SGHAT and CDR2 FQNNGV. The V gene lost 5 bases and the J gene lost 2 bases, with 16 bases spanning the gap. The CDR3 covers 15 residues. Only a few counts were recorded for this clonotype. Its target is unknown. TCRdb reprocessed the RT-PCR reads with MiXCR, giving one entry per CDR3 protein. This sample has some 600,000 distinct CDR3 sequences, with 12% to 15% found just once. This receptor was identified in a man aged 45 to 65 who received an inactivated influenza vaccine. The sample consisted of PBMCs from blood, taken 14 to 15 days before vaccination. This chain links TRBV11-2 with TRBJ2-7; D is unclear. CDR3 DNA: TGTGCCAGCAGCCGTGAGTCGATCCCTACCTACGAGCAGTACTTC. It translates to CASSRESIPTYEQYF.